Following are 27 T cell receptor beta chains from one sample sequenced in a study of CD8+CD57+ T cells in acquired aplastic anemia. The TCR beta profiling, which covered VDJ combination and CDR3 sequence, was carried out using genomic DNA as the template. TCRdb reprocessed the reads via MiXCR and lists one record per CDR3 protein. The sample contains around 200,000 distinct CDR3 sequences, more than 45% of which appear only once. Individuals selected for sequencing had exhibited CD8+CD57+ cell expansion on flow cytometry. Sequencing was done on a sample of sorted CD4+, CD8+, or CD8+CD57+ T cells (not recorded which) from PBMCs. These receptors were taken from a human donor with aplastic anemia.

This chain joins TRBV5-1 and TRBJ2-7; D is possibly TRBD2 (7 bases). V was clipped by 6 bases and J by 0 bases, with 13 bases between them. The CDR3 has 14 amino acids. Germline lookup yields CDR1 SGHRS and CDR2 YFSETQ. CDR3 region: CASMRGGDSYEQYF. The CDR3 nucleotides read TGCGCCAGCATGAGGGGGGGAGACTCCTACGAGCAGTACTTC.

This clonotype was counted at least ten times. The chain links TRBV15 to TRBJ2-7; TRBD2 matches at 11 bases. With V trimmed by 1 base and J by 6 bases, 5 bases remained unmatched. The germline V gene has CDR1 LNHNV and CDR2 YYDKDF (reference sequence). There are 15 residues in the CDR3. CDR3 sequence reads: CATSRVLAGGGEQYF. The CDR3 DNA is TGTGCCACCAGCAGAGTGCTAGCGGGAGGAGGCGAGCAGTACTTC.

This clonotype was observed a handful of times. The V and J genes are TRBV7-8 and TRBJ2-5; D call uncertain. Looked up from germline, CDR1 is SGHVS and CDR2 is FQNEAQ. The CDR3 runs 14 residues. Trimming shortened V by 2 bases and J by 2 bases, and 9 bases separated the two germline ends. CDR3 protein: CASSLSLPQETQYF. CDR3 sequence (DNA): TGTGCCAGCAGCTTATCCCTGCCACAAGAGACCCAGTACTTC.

The CDR3 here is CSVPYTGGFEQYF. CDR3 DNA sequence: TGCAGTGTCCCCTATACAGGGGGCTTCGAGCAGTACTTC. The gene calls are TRBV20-1 and TRBJ2-7, with 9 bases that match TRBD1. The CDR3 is 13 residues long. Germline V gene lookup returns CDR1 DFQATT and CDR2 SNEGSKA (reference sequence). The J segment lost 6 bases and the V segment lost 7 bases, leaving 10 bases of the junction unmatched.

This clonotype occurred many times. The chain has TRBV6-1 and TRBJ1-2; TRBD1 matches at 9 bases. The germline V gene has CDR1 MNHNS and CDR2 SASEGT. CDR3 size: 15 residues. Trimming at V came to 4 bases and at J to 0 bases, leaving 3 bases not matched to a gene. The DNA of the CDR3 is TGTGCCAGCAGTGTCCGGACAGGGGCTAACTATGGCTACACCTTC. It encodes CASSVRTGANYGYTF.

This clonotype was seen repeatedly, ten times or more. The rearrangement uses TRBV7-9 and TRBJ2-1, with D perhaps given as TRBD1 or TRBD2 (5 bases each). The ends were cut back, 11 bases at V and 5 bases at J, with 13 bases in the middle. The CDR3 is 12 residues long. Germline V gene sequence: CDR1 SEHNR, CDR2 FQNEAQ (reference sequence). As DNA, the CDR3 is TGTGCCGTGGGGACGAAGGACAATGAGCAGTTCTTC. Protein sequence: CAVGTKDNEQFF. The whole variable domain, remainder taken from reference TRBV7-9 and TRBJ2-1, is DTGVSQNPRHKITKRGQNVTFRCDPISEHNRLYWYRQTLGQGPEFLTYFQNEAQLEKSRLLSDRFSAERPKGSFSTLEIQRTEQGDSAMYLCAVGTKDNEQFFGPGTRLTVL.

This clonotype showed up many times. The chain is built from TRBV6-6 and TRBJ2-3, with 8 positions matching TRBD1. Germline V gives CDR1 MNHNY, CDR2 SVGAGI (reference sequence). CDR3 length equals 16 residues. Germline trimming cut 1 base from V and 4 bases from J; bases unmatched to any gene: 7. The CDR3 region is CASSYLARGPADTQYF. The CDR3 DNA is TGTGCCAGCAGTTACTTGGCCAGGGGGCCTGCAGATACGCAGTATTTT.

Many counts were recorded for this clonotype. As DNA, the CDR3 is TGTGCCAGCAGCCCGGGGACGACCACTGAAGCTTTCTTT. Translation: CASSPGTTTEAFF. The chain uses TRBV7-3 and TRBJ1-1; tentative D call: TRBD1 (5 bases). Germline V gives CDR1 SGHTA, CDR2 FQGTGA. V was pared by 5 bases and J by 4 bases, with 11 bases between. The CDR3 contains 13 residues.

The V call is TRBV20-1, the J call TRBJ2-1, with TRBD2 identical over 8 bases. The CDR3 spans 14 residues. Losses at the gene ends were 7 bases for V and 12 bases for J; bases not matched to a gene: 17. Germline V gene data show CDR1 as DFQATT and CDR2 as SNEGSKA (reference sequence). The CDR3 coding sequence is TGCAGTGTCCATCTGAAGTCTAGCGGGCGGGGGCAGTTCTTC. It is translated as CSVHLKSSGRGQFF.

Ten or more counts support this clonotype. The rearrangement joins TRBV19 to TRBJ1-1, with a weak D call TRBD1 (5 bases). Germline V gene data show CDR1 as LNHDA and CDR2 as SQIVND (reference sequence). V lost 3 bases and J 4 bases, leaving 21 bases between the germline ends. The CDR3 is 17 residues long. The CDR3, as DNA: TGTGCCAGTAGTATCTTGGGGGTGGGGGGAGGTGGCACTGAAGCTTTCTTT. Its translation is CASSILGVGGGGTEAFF.

This clonotype was seen ten or more times. The gene calls are TRBV7-9 and TRBJ2-7; either TRBD1 or TRBD2 may fit D (5 bases each). Trimming cost V 1 base and J 1 base, with 14 bases left between them. The V gene's germline CDR1 is SEHNR and CDR2 FQNEAQ (reference sequence). The CDR3 runs to 16 residues. CDR3 nucleotides: TGTGCCAGCAGCTTAGTCGGGGCCCGGGGATCCTACGAGCAGTACTTC. Translated: CASSLVGARGSYEQYF.

This clonotype was seen ten or more times. This rearrangement joins TRBV20-1 to TRBJ2-7; no firm D call. This CDR3 is built from 11 residues. Germline-derived CDR1 and CDR2 are DFQATT and SNEGSKA (reference sequence). V lost 3 bases and J 2 bases, leaving 5 bases between the germline ends. CDR3 DNA sequence: TGCAGTGCTAGGGAAGCCTACGAGCAGTACTTC. Translation: CSAREAYEQYF.

Comment on this clonotype: With a much larger clone just one base away, this may be a read error. CDR3 sequence (DNA): TGTGCCAGCGGTTCAGGCACATTAAACACCGGGGAGCTGTTTTTT. It codes for CASGSGTLNTGELFF. The chain recombines TRBV12-3 or TRBV12-4 with TRBJ2-2; D unclear. Trimming took 8 bases from V and 2 from J, leaving 15 bases between them. The CDR3 covers 15 residues.

This clonotype was recorded only once. The chain links TRBV19 to TRBJ1-5; D is possibly TRBD1 (5 bases). The germline V gene has CDR1 LNHDA and CDR2 SQIVND (reference sequence). The CDR3 is 15 residues long. The V and J ends lost 5 bases and 0 bases respectively, with 11 bases between them. CDR3 coding DNA: TGTGCCAGTAGTCCCGGGGCCAGTAGCAATCAGCCCCAGCATTTT. Translated, it gives CASSPGASSNQPQHF.

This sequence joins TRBV6-5 and TRBJ1-3; D not certain. The CDR3 runs to 17 residues. Germline V gene data show CDR1 as MNHEY and CDR2 as SVGAGI. Deletions cut 2 bases from V and 5 bases from J, with 19 bases between. The CDR3, as DNA: TGTGCCAGCAGTTACACAATTTCCTGGGCAGCCCGAAACACCATATATTTT. It yields the protein CASSYTISWAARNTIYF.

This clonotype appeared many times. The V and J genes are TRBV2 and TRBJ2-5; D remains ambiguous. V gave up 6 bases and J gave up 3 bases, with 14 bases separating them. The CDR3 extends over 14 amino acids. The germline V gene has CDR1 SNHLY and CDR2 FYNNEI. CDR3 sequence: CASRSNPREETQYF. In nucleotides, the CDR3 is TGTGCCAGCAGGTCCAACCCACGAGAAGAGACCCAGTACTTC.

In this sample, this clonotype turned up many times. The chain employs TRBV19 and TRBJ1-5; unclear D gene. V shed 3 bases and J shed 4 bases, with 4 bases lying between them. Germline CDR1 reads LNHDA; CDR2 reads SQIVND (reference sequence). The CDR3 spans 12 residues. The CDR3 DNA follows: TGTGCCAGTAGTATCGGTAATCAGCCCCAGCATTTT. This sequence encodes CASSIGNQPQHF.

This clonotype was observed a handful of times. The J gene is TRBJ2-3, the V gene TRBV15; D is unresolved. Germline lookup yields CDR1 LNHNV and CDR2 YYDKDF (reference sequence). V was pared by 0 bases and J by 8 bases, with 6 bases between. This CDR3 comprises 12 residues. In DNA, the CDR3 is TGTGCCACCAGCAGAGATCGAAGTACGCAGTATTTT. Amino acid sequence: CATSRDRSTQYF.

Concerning this clonotype itself: A read error may explain this, as a much larger clone is one base away. This rearrangement joins TRBV6-2 or TRBV6-3 to TRBJ2-7; TRBD1 aligns across 8 bases. Per the germline V gene, CDR1 is MNHEY and CDR2 is SVGEGT. This CDR3 region has 14 residues. Germline trimming cut 5 bases from V and 6 bases from J; bases unmatched to any gene: 9. CDR3 sequence reads: CASSPRQGICEQYF. The CDR3 nucleotides read TGTGCCAGCAGTCCCCGACAGGGGATCTGCGAGCAGTACTTC.

This clonotype was detected ten times or more. The V and J genes are TRBV5-1 and TRBJ1-2; a weak D match, TRBD1 (5 bases). V lost 3 bases and J lost 4, with 13 bases in between. Germline lookup yields CDR1 SGHRS and CDR2 YFSETQ. This CDR3 has 14 residues. CDR3 coding DNA: TGCGCCAGCAGCTGGGGACCCGACGGCTATGGCTACACCTTC. This encodes CASSWGPDGYGYTF.

This clonotype appeared many times. This chain links TRBV20-1 with TRBJ2-5; 7 bases align to TRBD2. In germline, CDR1 is DFQATT, CDR2 SNEGSKA (reference sequence). This CDR3 contains 15 residues. Trimming took 0 bases from V and 5 from J; bases not matched to a gene: 9. As DNA, the CDR3 is TGCAGTGCTAGAGATTGGGGAGGGCCGGGGGAGACCCAGTACTTC. It specifies CSARDWGGPGETQYF.

The genes are TRBV24-1 and TRBJ1-5, with unresolved D. Trimming cost V 6 bases and J 0 bases, with 8 bases left between them. The CDR3 loop spans 14 amino acids. Germline CDR1 KGHDR, CDR2 SFDVKD. The DNA of the CDR3 is TGTGCCACCAGTCGCGCAGATAGCAATCAGCCCCAGCATTTT. It codes for CATSRADSNQPQHF.

This sequence joins TRBV7-2 and TRBJ2-7; D uncertain. Germline V gene sequence: CDR1 SGHTA, CDR2 FQGNSA. This CDR3 spans 12 amino acids. With 2 bases removed from V and 4 bases from J, the gap between germline ends came to 6 bases. The CDR3 sequence is CASSLIPYEQYF. The CDR3 DNA reads as TGTGCCAGCAGCTTAATACCTTACGAGCAGTACTTC.

This clonotype was picked up many times. The rearrangement joins TRBV7-2 to TRBJ1-1, with unresolved D. Deletions cut 6 bases from V and 3 bases from J, with 14 bases between. This CDR3 spans 14 amino acids. Germline V lookup: CDR1 SGHTA, CDR2 FQGNSA. CDR3 region: CASRQAFSDTEAFF. For the CDR3, the DNA is TGTGCCAGCAGGCAGGCCTTCTCGGACACTGAAGCTTTCTTT.

The chain combines TRBV19 with TRBJ2-1; TRBD2 might be the D (6 bases). The germline V gene encodes CDR1 LNHDA and CDR2 SQIVND (reference sequence). The CDR3 extends over 13 amino acids. V lost 7 bases to trimming and J lost 4 bases, with 11 bases between them. The CDR3 region has the DNA TGTGCCAGTAACATCGGGGGATACAATGAGCAGTTCTTC. The encoded protein is CASNIGGYNEQFF.

J is TRBJ1-4 and V is TRBV2; D unresolved. Per the germline V gene, CDR1 is SNHLY and CDR2 is FYNNEI. The germline V and J ends were trimmed by 8 bases and 0 bases, with 4 bases remaining between them. The CDR3 consists of 12 residues. The CDR3 loop is CASGPTNEKLFF. The DNA for the CDR3 is TGTGCCAGCGGGCCAACTAATGAAAAACTGTTTTTT.

This clonotype came up many times. The chain carries TRBV19 and TRBJ2-1; possible D gene TRBD2, 7 bases. Trimming removed 7 bases from V and 3 bases from J, with 13 bases in between. The CDR3 is 14 residues long. Germline V lookup: CDR1 LNHDA, CDR2 SQIVND (reference sequence). The CDR3 protein is CASNQAGHYNEQFF. CDR3 bases: TGTGCCAGTAATCAAGCGGGACACTACAATGAGCAGTTCTTC.